The present T cell receptor (beta chain) was sequenced within a study of cytomegalovirus exposure and HLA in healthy donors. These donors were members of the approximately 110-subject validation cohort, a group separate from the roughly 670-subject first cohort. A remark on this clone: Its antigen is not known.

CDR3 size: 16 residues. Germline CDR1 reads SGDLS; CDR2 reads YYNGEE. V lost 0 bases, J lost 7 bases, and 14 bases lay in between. Study findings and constraints: Rare sequences made up most TCRs, while some public TCRs were found in many donors. The tendency of first-cohort TCR clusters to co-occur in the roughly 130 validation repertoires emerged from a later analysis. Three CMV-associated chains were confirmed in vitro to be specific for CMV antigens.

The table came from immunoSEQ multiplex PCR; TCRdb's copy has only in-frame clones and leaves some out. The sample holds about 310,000 clones, roughly 86% seen once. Sequenced: PBMCs. The V gene is TRBV9, the J gene TRBJ1-6; a weak D match, TRBD1 (5 bases). This receptor was identified in a man aged 30 to 39 in good health and CMV-seronegative. CDR3 nucleotide sequence: TGTGCCAGCAGCGTAGGATGGGGCCGCTGGAATTCACCCCTCCACTTT. Its translation: CASSVGWGRWNSPLHF.